The 16 T cell receptor beta chains listed next were all sequenced from one sample in a study of shared clonotypes between healthy human individuals. Sequenced by immunoSEQ multiplex PCR; TCRdb stores in-frame clones only, minus some. Among millions of clones listed, over 85% were seen once. Sequencing was carried out using naive CD4+ T cells from PBMCs. The subset is: CD45RA+ positively selected. The receptor source for this set is a man aged 18 to 29 in good health. Some clones in this sample may be carry-over from other donors' samples.

The rearrangement uses TRBV28 and TRBJ1-4; TRBD1 might be the D (6 bases). The CDR3 is 14 amino acids. Germline CDR1 reads MDHEN; CDR2 reads SYDVKM. Trimming removed 5 bases at V and 8 bases at J, with 15 bases between. This CDR3 is CASSVYRAGEKLFF. The DNA of the CDR3 is TGTGCCAGCAGTGTTTACAGGGCGGGGGAAAAACTGTTTTTT.

The J gene is TRBJ1-2, the V gene TRBV15; 9 bases align to TRBD1. V was clipped by 2 bases and J by 7 bases; unmatched bases: 11. Germline CDR1 and CDR2: LNHNV and YYDKDF (reference sequence). This CDR3 has 16 amino acids. The CDR3 spells CATSRRTSGQGSGYTF. As DNA, the CDR3 is TGTGCCACCAGCAGAAGGACGTCGGGACAGGGTTCTGGCTACACCTTC.

This rearrangement joins TRBV7-9 to TRBJ2-1; 8 bases match TRBD2. The CDR3 sequence is 17 residues long. With 6 bases clipped from V and 8 bases from J, the junction kept 18 bases outside the gene matches. Germline V gene sequence: CDR1 SEHNR, CDR2 FQNEAQ (reference sequence). The CDR3 sequence: CASSLQPGLGLFDEQFF. CDR3 DNA: TGTGCCAGCAGTTTACAGCCGGGACTAGGGTTGTTCGATGAGCAGTTCTTC.

CDR3: CASSEALARSEQYF. The CDR3 bases are TGTGCCAGCAGTGAAGCTCTGGCCCGGAGCGAGCAGTACTTC. The chain recombines TRBV25-1 with TRBJ2-5; D remains unclear. Near its end, the DNA agrees better with TRBJ2-7, so the J call may be wrong. The CDR3 runs 14 residues. Germline CDR1 and CDR2: MGHDK and SYGVNS.

The V call is TRBV6-1, the J call TRBJ2-1, with 8 positions matching TRBD1. The junction had 14 bases not matched to a gene; V was cut back by 1 base and J by 9 bases. The CDR3 is 17 residues long. Per the germline V gene, CDR1 is MNHNS and CDR2 is SASEGT. CDR3 amino acids: CASSEVAPGQAYPEQFF. The CDR3 DNA reads TGTGCCAGCAGTGAAGTCGCTCCGGGACAGGCCTACCCTGAGCAGTTCTTC.

This rearrangement joins TRBV7-9 to TRBJ1-4; D is unresolved. V was clipped by 5 bases and J by 7 bases, with 11 bases between them. This CDR3 is 13 amino acids long. The V gene's germline CDR1 is SEHNR and CDR2 FQNEAQ (reference sequence). CDR3 residues: CASSRSRAEKLFF. The CDR3 bases are TGTGCCAGCAGCCGTAGCCGGGCTGAAAAACTGTTTTTT. Using reference TRBV7-9 and TRBJ1-4 for the parts outside the CDR3, the full variable domain is DTGVSQNPRHKITKRGQNVTFRCDPISEHNRLYWYRQTLGQGPEFLTYFQNEAQLEKSRLLSDRFSAERPKGSFSTLEIQRTEQGDSAMYLCASSRSRAEKLFFGSGTQLSVL.

The rearrangement joins TRBV5-1 to TRBJ2-1; D is perhaps TRBD2 (6 bases). The CDR3 loop spans 17 amino acids. The ends were cut back, 0 bases at V and 7 bases at J, with 20 bases in the middle. Germline V gene sequence: CDR1 SGHRS, CDR2 YFSETQ. As DNA, the CDR3 is TGCGCCAGCAGCTTGGACCCCACCGGGAGCCAAAATAATGAGCAGTTCTTC. This codes for CASSLDPTGSQNNEQFF.

CDR3: CASSPPGPGTGELFF. CDR3 nucleotides: TGTGCCAGCTCACCACCCGGACCGGGAACCGGGGAGCTGTTTTTT. V and J are TRBV18 and TRBJ2-2; perhaps TRBD2 as D (5 bases). V lost 0 bases to trimming and J lost 5 bases, with 10 bases between them. This CDR3 contains 15 residues. Germline CDR1 reads KGHSH; CDR2 reads LQKENI.

A remark on this clone: This specimen includes other DNA sequences encoding the same CDR3. The gene calls are TRBV7-2 and TRBJ2-5; no clear D. The V gene's germline CDR1 is SGHTA and CDR2 FQGNSA. The CDR3 length is 14 residues. V lost 2 bases to trimming and J lost 0 bases, with 7 bases between them. Here the CDR3 reads CASSLRRHQETQYF. The CDR3 DNA reads as TGTGCCAGCAGCTTACGACGCCACCAAGAGACCCAGTACTTC.

The gene calls are TRBV14 and TRBJ2-1; 12 nucleotides agree with TRBD2. With 4 bases clipped from V and 4 bases from J, the junction kept 2 bases outside the gene matches. Germline lookup yields CDR1 SGHDN and CDR2 FVKESK. This CDR3 region has 15 residues. The CDR3, as DNA: TGTGCCAGCAGCCTCGGACTAGCGGGGTACAATGAGCAGTTCTTC. Residues: CASSLGLAGYNEQFF.

V gene TRBV4-2 combines with J gene TRBJ2-3, with D uncertain. CDR1 is LGHNA and CDR2 is YNFKEQ in the germline V gene. CDR3 size: 15 residues. Between the trimmed V and J ends, which lost 4 bases and 0 bases, there was a span of 11 bases. The CDR3 DNA follows: TGTGCCAGCAGCCGCAGTACTCCTAGCACAGATACGCAGTATTTT. It encodes CASSRSTPSTDTQYF.

The rearrangement uses TRBV11-2 and TRBJ2-1; possibly TRBD2 for D (5 bases). Germline loops: CDR1 SGHAT, CDR2 FQNNGV. Trimming shortened V by 2 bases and J by 7 bases, and 12 bases separated the two germline ends. CDR3 size: 14 residues. The CDR3 DNA reads as TGTGCCAGCAGCTTATTACTGCGGACTAATGAGCAGTTCTTC. Its translation: CASSLLLRTNEQFF.

V is TRBV5-4 and J is TRBJ2-1, with 15 nucleotides matching TRBD2. Trimming removed 0 bases from V and 10 bases from J; junction bases left unmatched: 14. This CDR3 comprises 19 residues. The V gene's germline CDR1 is SGHNT and CDR2 YYREEE (reference sequence). For the CDR3, the DNA is TGTGCCAGCAGCTTGGGGCTTGGACTAGCGGGAGGGCCGGGGAAAGAGCAGTTCTTC. This translates into CASSLGLGLAGGPGKEQFF.

This clone showed up just once. This chain links TRBV28 with TRBJ2-2; D may be TRBD2 (6 bases). CDR1 and CDR2 from the germline V gene are MDHEN and SYDVKM. V lost 4 bases and J 7 bases, leaving 22 bases between the germline ends. This CDR3 region has 17 residues. This chain's CDR3 is CASSSLRYRGGGGELFF. As DNA, the CDR3 is TGTGCCAGCAGTTCCCTTCGATACCGGGGAGGTGGCGGGGAGCTGTTTTTT.

V gene TRBV6-5 combines with J gene TRBJ2-1, with D tentatively TRBD2 (5 bases). V dropped 5 bases and J dropped 3 bases, with 8 bases sitting between them. There are 13 residues in the CDR3. Germline V gene lookup returns CDR1 MNHEY and CDR2 SVGAGI. The CDR3 sequence is CASSPGIYNEQFF. CDR3 coding DNA: TGTGCCAGCAGTCCCGGGATCTACAATGAGCAGTTCTTC.

The chain joins TRBV7-8 to TRBJ2-3; D perhaps matches TRBD2 (5 bases). CDR3 length: 14 residues. Trimming cost V 5 bases and J 2 bases, with 11 bases left between them. Germline lookup yields CDR1 SGHVS and CDR2 FQNEAQ. CDR3 amino acids: CASSGRQVTDTQYF. CDR3 sequence (DNA): TGTGCCAGCAGCGGGAGACAAGTCACAGATACGCAGTATTTT.